Listed below are T cell receptor beta chains from one sample, sequenced in a study of blood T cell repertoires in COVID-19. The protocol was immunoSEQ multiplex PCR, while the TCRdb copy is restricted to in-frame clones and leaves out a portion. The sample shows 250,000 to 350,000 clones, over 85% of them seen only once. Source material: PBMCs or T cells enriched from blood (not recorded which). Source of these receptors: a man between 60 and 75 years old who had recovered from COVID-19. The CDR3 runs from the conserved cysteine through the conserved F or W. The D gene is left open where the match is weak. Not every row has a clone size; where given, it reads once, few, many or a size class.

TRBJ2-7 TRBV2 - - CASSDLTGSSYEQYF TGTGCCAGCAGTGACTTGACTGGGAGCTCCTACGAGCAGTACTTC
TRBJ1-5 TRBV7-5 - - CARSCRWGRGNQPQHF -
TRBJ2-5 TRBV4-2 - TRBD2 CASSHELVAGREGQETQYF TGTGCCAGCAGCCACGAGTTGGTAGCGGGGAGGGAGGGGCAAGAGACCCAGTACTTC
TRBJ1-1 TRBV27 - - CASSSQKNTEAFF TGTGCCAGCAGTTCCCAGAAGAACACTGAAGCTTTCTTT
TRBJ1-6 TRBV6-5 - - CASSYDAAENSPLHF TGTGCCAGCAGTTACGATGCGGCAGAGAATTCACCCCTCCACTTT
TRBJ2-1 TRBV6-4 few - CASSDLPGADEQFF TGTGCCAGCAGTGACCTGCCTGGGGCGGATGAGCAGTTCTTC
TRBJ1-5 TRBV6-9 - TRBD1 CASSYSPGGRKSNQPQHF TGTGCCAGCAGTTATTCGCCAGGGGGCCGAAAGAGCAATCAGCCCCAGCATTTT
TRBJ1-2 TRBV28 - - CASRSDSHGYTF TGTGCCAGCAGGTCGGACAGCCATGGCTACACCTTC
TRBJ2-7 TRBV4-1 - - CASSQPLGTAPGEQYF TGCGCCAGCAGCCAACCCTTGGGCACTGCCCCAGGGGAGCAGTACTTC
TRBJ2-1 TRBV4-2 - - CASSQGTSTYNEQFF TGTGCCAGCAGCCAGGGGACAAGTACCTACAATGAGCAGTTCTTC
TRBJ2-7 TRBV4-1 - - CASSQGQGGSGGRGGYEQYF TGCGCCAGCAGCCAAGGTCAGGGAGGGAGCGGAGGTCGAGGGGGCTACGAGCAGTACTTC
TRBJ1-4 TRBV18 - TRBD1 CASSGSGQQAEKLFF TGTGCCAGCTCAGGTTCGGGACAGCAAGCTGAAAAACTGTTTTTT
TRBJ1-1 TRBV6-2/TRBV6-3 - - CASSYYRGTEAFF TGTGCCAGCAGTTACTATAGAGGCACTGAAGCTTTCTTT
TRBJ1-1 TRBV6-5 - - CASSYSRGGTEAFF TGTGCCAGCAGTTACTCGCGGGGAGGGACTGAAGCTTTCTTT
TRBJ1-4 TRBV11-1 - TRBD1 CASSPPTGEKLFF TGTGCCAGCAGCCCCCCGACAGGGGAAAAACTGTTTTTT
TRBJ1-3 TRBV11-2 - - CASSPYGNTIYF TGTGCCAGCAGCCCGTATGGAAACACCATATATTTT
TRBJ2-7 TRBV7-9 - - CASSAPGRGGTYEQYF TGTGCCAGCAGCGCCCCGGGACGGGGAGGAACCTACGAGCAGTACTTC
TRBJ1-1 TRBV3-1/TRBV3-2 - - CASSRANGLEAFF TGTGCCAGCAGCCGAGCCAACGGGTTGGAAGCTTTCTTT
TRBJ2-2 TRBV5-4 - - CASSPSGGAAHTGELFF TGTGCCAGCAGCCCGTCCGGGGGAGCGGCACACACCGGGGAGCTGTTTTTT
TRBJ1-4 TRBV9 - TRBD1 CASSGRQGAVEKLFF TGTGCCAGCAGCGGAAGACAGGGGGCGGTTGAAAAACTGTTTTTT